This section outlines one T cell receptor beta chain sequence together with its context. Its antigen is as yet unknown. The CDR3 length is 15 residues. The J segment lost 5 bases and the V segment lost 6 bases, leaving 12 bases of the junction unmatched. Germline values: CDR1 MDHEN, CDR2 SYDVKM. This sample is drawn from a study of shared clonotypes between healthy human individuals. Findings of the study overall: Naive subsets typically showed greater estimated richness than memory subsets.

TCRdb's copy holds only in-frame clones and misses some; the assay was immunoSEQ multiplex PCR. The table shows nearly 1 million clones, with about 80% occurring only once. Material: memory CD4+ T cells sorted from blood. This sample's subset: CD45RA-negative fraction. This clonotype was sampled from a man aged 18-30 years in good health. The V call is TRBV28, the J call TRBJ1-2, with 7 bases aligning to TRBD1. As DNA, the CDR3 is TGTGCCAGCAGCCCAATTCGTCGGGACAGTTATGGCTACACCTTC. This gives the protein CASSPIRRDSYGYTF.